The 25 T cell receptor beta chains in this list originate from one sample, sequenced in a study of blood T cell repertoires in COVID-19. Clones were sequenced by immunoSEQ multiplex PCR, and TCRdb holds only the in-frame ones, with some missing. The sample shows about 230,000 clones, approximately 89% of them seen only once. The sequenced sample consisted of PBMCs or T cells enriched from blood (not recorded which). All receptors derive from a woman in her 30s who had been exposed to COVID-19.

This rearrangement joins TRBV4-2 to TRBJ2-7; 9 nucleotides agree with TRBD1. V gave up 0 bases and J gave up 7 bases; unmatched junction bases: 7. This CDR3 spans 15 amino acids. From germline, CDR1 is LGHNA and CDR2 YNFKEQ. The CDR3 nucleotides are TGTGCCAGCAGCCAAGACCTACAGGGGGCTTGGGAGCAGTACTTC. Translation gives CASSQDLQGAWEQYF.

This clone came up once. This chain connects TRBV27 to TRBJ1-6, with 8 nucleotides matching TRBD1. Germline V gene sequence: CDR1 MNHEY, CDR2 SMNVEV (reference sequence). V dropped 5 bases and J dropped 10; count of bases not matched to a gene: 16. CDR3 length equals 17 residues. CDR3 nucleotides: TGTGCCAGCAGTCCCCCCAGGGGGCCCACTCGAGACTCACCCCTCCACTTT. Translated, it gives CASSPPRGPTRDSPLHF.

The rearrangement links TRBV2 to TRBJ2-7; 9 positions agree with TRBD1. From germline, CDR1 is SNHLY and CDR2 FYNNEI. J was trimmed by 3 bases and V by 5 bases; bases with no gene match: 8. The CDR3 extends over 15 amino acids. The CDR3 bases are TGTGCCAGCAGTTCGTGGACAGGGGTGCTCTACGAGCAGTACTTC. It translates to CASSSWTGVLYEQYF.

The CDR3 protein is CASNYPGGFQETQYF. CDR3 nucleotide sequence: TGTGCCAGCAACTATCCAGGGGGTTTCCAAGAGACCCAGTACTTC. The chain links TRBV5-8 to TRBJ2-5; 7 nucleotides align to TRBD1. CDR1 and CDR2 from the germline V gene are SGHTS and YDEGEE. V was pared by 6 bases and J by 1 base, with 9 bases of the junction left unmatched. The CDR3 sequence is 15 residues long.

CDR3 amino acids: CASGMGGPQHF. Written as DNA, the CDR3 is TGTGCCAGCGGGATGGGGGGGCCCCAGCATTTT. The V call is TRBV28, the J call TRBJ1-5, with D perhaps TRBD1 (5 bases). Germline CDR1 and CDR2: MDHEN and SYDVKM. There are 11 residues in the CDR3. Trimming took 8 bases from V and 9 from J, leaving 11 bases between them.

The gene calls are TRBV11-2 and TRBJ2-7, with D possibly being TRBD2 (5 bases). The V and J ends lost 5 bases and 7 bases respectively, with 18 bases between them. CDR1 SGHAT and CDR2 FQNNGV come from the germline V gene. The CDR3 totals 14 residues. CDR3 in amino acids: CASSPGPARGEQYF. The CDR3, as DNA: TGTGCCAGCAGCCCCGGACCCGCTAGAGGGGAGCAGTACTTC. Full variable domain (remainder filled in from reference TRBV11-2 and TRBJ2-7): EAGVAQSPRYKIIEKRQSVAFWCNPISGHATLYWYQQILGQGPKLLIQFQNNGVVDDSQLPKDRFSAERLKGVDSTLKIQPAKLEDSAVYLCASSPGPARGEQYFGPGTRLTVT.

The chain has TRBV13 and TRBJ2-7; 8 bases agree with TRBD2. The CDR3 is made up of 14 amino acids. The germline gives CDR1 PRHDT, CDR2 FYEKMQ (reference sequence). J gave up 4 bases and V 1 base, and 3 bases lay outside the gene matches. The CDR3 loop reads CASSLVASGYEQYF. CDR3 DNA sequence: TGTGCCAGCAGCTTAGTAGCTAGCGGGTACGAGCAGTACTTC.

This chain uses TRBV6-6 with TRBJ2-2; D is perhaps TRBD1 (5 bases). The germline V gene encodes CDR1 MNHNY and CDR2 SVGAGI (reference sequence). The germline V and J ends were trimmed by 6 bases and 6 bases, with 14 bases remaining between them. The CDR3 covers 14 residues. CDR3 residues: CASRRVGEAGELFF. DNA of the CDR3: TGTGCCAGCAGACGGGTAGGGGAAGCCGGGGAGCTGTTTTTT.

This rearrangement joins TRBV6-5 to TRBJ2-5; TRBD2 is a possible D gene (5 bases). The V end was cut by 0 bases, the J end by 4 bases, with 9 bases between. Germline V gene lookup returns CDR1 MNHEY and CDR2 SVGAGI. This CDR3 contains 14 residues. CDR3 residues: CASSYSSGRETQYF. The CDR3 DNA reads as TGTGCCAGCAGTTACTCGTCGGGGAGAGAGACCCAGTACTTC.

The gene calls are TRBV18 and TRBJ1-4; maybe TRBD1 (6 bases). V lost 2 bases, J lost 5 bases, and 9 bases lay in between. The CDR3 covers 14 residues. The germline CDR1 and CDR2 sequences are KGHSH and LQKENI. CDR3 in amino acids: CASSPTGTNEKLFF. In nucleotides, the CDR3 is TGTGCCAGCTCACCAACAGGGACCAATGAAAAACTGTTTTTT.

This clone was observed a single time. The rearrangement links TRBV30 to TRBJ1-5, with D hard to call. Per germline, CDR1 GTSNPN and CDR2 SVGIG (reference sequence). The ends were cut back, 0 bases at V and 5 bases at J, with 8 bases in the middle. The CDR3 extends over 13 amino acids. CDR3 in amino acids: CAWSVRQDQPQHF. CDR3 sequence (DNA): TGTGCCTGGAGTGTAAGACAAGATCAGCCCCAGCATTTT.

This clone was observed once. The gene calls are TRBV23-1 and TRBJ1-2; D uncertain. TRBV23-1 carries the ORF label, with uncertain function. V lost 1 base to trimming and J lost 4 bases, with 13 bases between them. The CDR3 length is 15 residues. CDR3 in amino acids: CASSQFPATGYGYTF. The CDR3 nucleotides read TGCGCCAGCAGTCAATTCCCGGCCACGGGCTATGGCTACACCTTC.

This clone has a single count. The V and J genes are TRBV7-9 and TRBJ1-5; the D is unclear. CDR1 is SEHNR, CDR2 FQNEAQ, per germline (reference sequence). V dropped 5 bases and J dropped 7 bases, with 18 bases sitting between them. The CDR3 sequence is 15 residues long. The CDR3 loop reads CASSKSRGRVQPQHF. CDR3 nucleotides: TGTGCCAGCAGCAAATCCCGAGGGAGGGTCCAGCCCCAGCATTTT.

This clone was found once. The genes are TRBV6-1 and TRBJ1-4; D is unresolved. The V end lost 3 bases, the J end lost 6 bases, and 11 bases lay between the germline ends. CDR1 is MNHNS, CDR2 SASEGT, per germline. This CDR3 comprises 14 residues. For the CDR3, the DNA is TGTGCCAGCAGTGATGACGGCGGCGATGAAAAACTGTTTTTT. Amino acid sequence: CASSDDGGDEKLFF.

The rearrangement uses TRBV10-3 and TRBJ2-4, with D possibly being TRBD1 (5 bases). V was trimmed by 0 bases and J by 0 bases, leaving 15 bases between them. CDR1 ENHRY and CDR2 SYGVKD come from the germline V gene. The length of the CDR3 is 18 residues. The CDR3 nucleotides read TGTGCCATCAGTGAGTCGACTTGGGCAGGGCCAGCCAAAAACATTCAGTACTTC. Amino acid sequence: CAISESTWAGPAKNIQYF.

V is TRBV10-2 and J is TRBJ1-1; 7 bases align to TRBD1. The CDR3 contains 10 residues. V dropped 8 bases and J dropped 7; count of bases not matched to a gene: 1. Looked up from germline, CDR1 is WSHSY and CDR2 is SAAADI. The CDR3 nucleotides read TGCGCCAGCGGGACAGTTGAAGCTTTCTTT. It codes for CASGTVEAFF.

The chain couples TRBV25-1 to TRBJ2-1, with 12 positions matching TRBD2. This CDR3 comprises 14 residues. The trim removed 6 bases at V and 9 bases at J, leaving 6 bases unmatched. The germline CDR1 and CDR2 sequences are MGHDK and SYGVNS. DNA for the CDR3: TGTGCCAGCAGGACTAGCGGGAGTCGGATTGAGCAGTTCTTC. It codes for CASRTSGSRIEQFF.

The table lists this clone with many counts. J is TRBJ1-4 and V is TRBV6-5, with D possibly TRBD1 on 6 matching bases. V shed 11 bases and J shed 6 bases, with 16 bases lying between them. The germline gives CDR1 MNHEY, CDR2 SVGAGI. The CDR3 totals 13 residues. This chain's CDR3 is CAGRDRWDEKLFF. The CDR3 DNA reads as TGTGCCGGACGTGACAGGTGGGATGAAAAACTGTTTTTT.

V is TRBV10-1 and J is TRBJ1-1; D remains unclear. V dropped 4 bases and J dropped 1 base, with 4 bases sitting between them. This CDR3 contains 12 residues. The germline CDR1 and CDR2 sequences are WNHNN and SYGVQD (reference sequence). CDR3 loop: CASSAGNTEAFF. For the CDR3, the DNA is TGCGCCAGCAGTGCGGGGAACACTGAAGCTTTCTTT.

The V gene is TRBV9, the J gene TRBJ1-1; D unclear. The germline V and J ends were trimmed by 0 bases and 1 base, with 10 bases remaining between them. Germline V gives CDR1 SGDLS, CDR2 YYNGEE. This CDR3 region has 15 residues. CDR3 nucleotides: TGTGCCAGCAGCGTAGATTGGGGAGAGAACACTGAAGCTTTCTTT. As protein: CASSVDWGENTEAFF.

The chain has TRBV7-9 and TRBJ2-7; 8 bases are shared with TRBD1. The V segment lost 3 bases and the J segment 6 bases; nucleotides outside the gene matches: 7. The CDR3 sequence is 14 residues long. Germline values: CDR1 SEHNR, CDR2 FQNEAQ (reference sequence). CDR3 residues: CASSFQGAWAEQYF. The CDR3 bases are TGTGCCAGCAGCTTTCAGGGGGCGTGGGCCGAGCAGTACTTC.

The V call is TRBV2, the J call TRBJ2-1; 12 bases match TRBD1. The CDR3 extends over 17 amino acids. With V trimmed by 11 bases and J by 7 bases, 18 bases remained unmatched. Germline loops: CDR1 SNHLY, CDR2 FYNNEI. The CDR3 sequence: CAGSPGQGAPGSNEQFF. The CDR3, as DNA: TGTGCCGGTTCACCGGGACAGGGGGCGCCCGGGTCGAATGAGCAGTTCTTC.

The chain has TRBV27 and TRBJ1-2; D possibly corresponds to TRBD1 (5 bases). Germline V gene sequence: CDR1 MNHEY, CDR2 SMNVEV (reference sequence). V lost 0 bases to trimming and J lost 4 bases, with 12 bases between them. This CDR3 comprises 15 residues. The CDR3 DNA reads TGTGCCAGCAGTTTATCAAGGGGAGGTGGCTATGGCTACACCTTC. Residues: CASSLSRGGGYGYTF.

The sample holds a few counts of this clone. This rearrangement joins TRBV2 to TRBJ1-2; TRBD1 aligns across 8 bases. Germline V gene sequence: CDR1 SNHLY, CDR2 FYNNEI. The CDR3 runs to 14 residues. After removal of 6 bases from V and 4 bases from J, the junction contained 7 bases not matched to a gene. This chain's CDR3 is CASRTGAQVYGYTF. CDR3 sequence (DNA): TGTGCCAGCAGGACAGGGGCGCAGGTCTATGGCTACACCTTC.

This chain joins TRBV14 and TRBJ2-1; possible D gene TRBD1, 6 bases. Trimming removed 10 bases at V and 0 bases at J, with 13 bases between. The CDR3 totals 14 residues. CDR1 is SGHDN and CDR2 is FVKESK in the germline V gene. The CDR3 protein is CATQRDNSYNEQFF. The DNA of the CDR3 is TGTGCCACCCAAAGGGACAACTCCTACAATGAGCAGTTCTTC.